This TCR beta chain came from a study of blood T cell repertoires in COVID-19 (dated by TCRdb to 2018 to 2021). A note on the overall study: Samples covering the acute and convalescent phases of COVID-19 were provided by collaborators in the United States, Italy and Spain. The material from the prospective study consisted of cDNA or gDNA derived from T cells, B-cell-depleted T cells, or PBMCs. Subjects who had been exposed to COVID-19, were actively infected with it, or had recovered from it provided the deeply sampled blood TCRbeta repertoires that made up the dataset. A freely available public database, intended as a resource for researchers studying the immune response to SARS-CoV-2, is where the repertoires were released. The samples were drawn from two sources: the first 160 participants of the ongoing ImmuneRACE study, and 1,254 subjects contributed by 6 global collaborators. A de-identified subject ID, COVID-19 status, age in years and sex were almost always included in the sample metadata. Where available, HLA class I and class II types were taken from metadata supplied by the sample provider and were not determined by assay-based typing. Summary of the overall study and its limitations: Clinical and demographic metadata were provided uncurated, with the amount varying by source and participant.

Comment on this clone: The clone's antigen remains unknown. Nothing much larger sits one base from this clone, and base qualities are not available.

Taken from cysteine to phenylalanine, the CDR3 has 14 residues. Here the CDR3 DNA is all that survives: 42 bases in frame from base 1. CDR1 and CDR2, looked up from the germline V gene (reference sequence), are LNHDA and SQIVND. V drops 8 bases and J drops 2 bases, leaving 15 bases in between. Collaborating institutions collected whole blood in K2EDTA tubes following their own protocols. For TCRbeta analysis, collaborator samples were shipped as frozen whole blood, as isolated PBMCs, or as DNA extracted from either sample type. TCRbeta CDR3 regions were amplified from genomic DNA using the immunoSEQ Assay, a bias-controlled multiplex PCR. Regarding the original processing steps: Nucleated cell counts per sample were estimated from amplification of reference gene primers within the assay. Sequence reads were collapsed and filtered to measure the absolute abundance of every unique TCRbeta CDR3 rearrangement. For each sample, productive Simpson clonality was calculated as the square root of Simpson's diversity index across productive rearrangements. TCRdb retrieved this table from immuneACCESS and kept in-frame rearrangements only. Not all clones are present; in checked studies, unresolved V genes account for under half, and no reason is known for the remainder. The V and J calls and clone size were taken over from that table, and D and trimming were inferred from the DNA. In all, the sample holds 140,000 to 150,000 clones, and approximately 88% of those were seen once. 1.5% to 2% of the sample rests with the top ten.

This TCR was recovered from a woman in her forties or fifties with acute or convalescent COVID-19. Input material: peripheral blood. The chain was built from TRBV19 and TRBJ1-1, with a weak D call of TRBD1 (5 bases match). The CDR3 protein: CASRMGGRNTEAFF. The bases are TGTGCCAGTCGAATGGGGGGAAGAAACACTGAAGCTTTCTTT.